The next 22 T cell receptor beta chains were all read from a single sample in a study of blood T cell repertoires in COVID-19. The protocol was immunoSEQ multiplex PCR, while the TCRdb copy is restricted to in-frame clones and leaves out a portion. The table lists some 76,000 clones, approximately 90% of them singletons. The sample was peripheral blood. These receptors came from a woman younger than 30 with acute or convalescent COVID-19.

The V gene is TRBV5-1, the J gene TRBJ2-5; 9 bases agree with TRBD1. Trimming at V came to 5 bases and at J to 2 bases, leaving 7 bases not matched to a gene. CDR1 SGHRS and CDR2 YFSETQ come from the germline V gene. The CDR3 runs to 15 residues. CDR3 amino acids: CASRQGQGSQETQYF. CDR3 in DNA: TGCGCCAGCAGGCAAGGACAGGGGTCACAAGAGACCCAGTACTTC.

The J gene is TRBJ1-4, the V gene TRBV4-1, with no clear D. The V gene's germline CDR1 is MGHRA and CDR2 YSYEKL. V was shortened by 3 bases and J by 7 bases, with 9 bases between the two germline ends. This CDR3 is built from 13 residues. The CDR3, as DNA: TGCGCCAGCAGCCAGGCCGTTGGTGAAAAACTGTTTTTT. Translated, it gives CASSQAVGEKLFF.

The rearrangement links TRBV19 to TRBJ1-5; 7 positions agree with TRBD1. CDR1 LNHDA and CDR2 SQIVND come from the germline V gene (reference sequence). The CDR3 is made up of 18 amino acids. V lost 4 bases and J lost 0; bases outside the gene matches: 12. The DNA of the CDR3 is TGTGCCAGTAGTAAATCCGGGACAGCTTTAACTAGCAATCAGCCCCAGCATTTT. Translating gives CASSKSGTALTSNQPQHF.

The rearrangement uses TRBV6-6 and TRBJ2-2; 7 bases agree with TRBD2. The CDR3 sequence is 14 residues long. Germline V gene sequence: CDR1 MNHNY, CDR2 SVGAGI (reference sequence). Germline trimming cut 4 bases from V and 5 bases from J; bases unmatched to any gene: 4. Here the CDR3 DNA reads TGTGCCAGCAGTTCCGGACTAGGTACCGGGGAGCTGTTTTTT. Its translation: CASSSGLGTGELFF.

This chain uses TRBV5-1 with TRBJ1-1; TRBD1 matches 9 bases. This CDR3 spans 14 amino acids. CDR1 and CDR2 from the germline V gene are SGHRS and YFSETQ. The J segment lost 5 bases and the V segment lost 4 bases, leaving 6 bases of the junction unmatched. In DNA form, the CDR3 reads TGCGCCAGCAGCGAGGACAGGGGAGGGACTGAAGCTTTCTTT. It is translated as CASSEDRGGTEAFF. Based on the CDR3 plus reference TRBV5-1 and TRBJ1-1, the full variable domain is KAGVTQTPRYLIKTRGQQVTLSCSPISGHRSVSWYQQTPGQGLQFLFEYFSETQRNKGNFPGRFSGRQFSNSRSEMNVSTLELGDSALYLCASSEDRGGTEAFFGQGTRLTVV.

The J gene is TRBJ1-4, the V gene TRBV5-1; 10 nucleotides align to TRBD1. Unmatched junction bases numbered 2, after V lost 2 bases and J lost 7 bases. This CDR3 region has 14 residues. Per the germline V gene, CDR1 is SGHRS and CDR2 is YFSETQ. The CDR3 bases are TGCGCCAGCAGCTTAGGGACAGGGGCTGAAAAACTGTTTTTT. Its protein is CASSLGTGAEKLFF.

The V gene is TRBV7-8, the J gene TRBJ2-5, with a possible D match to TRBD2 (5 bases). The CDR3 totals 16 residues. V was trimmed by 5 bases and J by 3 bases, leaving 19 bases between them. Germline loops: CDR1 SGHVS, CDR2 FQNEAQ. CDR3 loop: CASSRIPASGEETQYF. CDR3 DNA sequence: TGTGCCAGCAGCAGAATCCCCGCGAGCGGAGAAGAGACCCAGTACTTC.

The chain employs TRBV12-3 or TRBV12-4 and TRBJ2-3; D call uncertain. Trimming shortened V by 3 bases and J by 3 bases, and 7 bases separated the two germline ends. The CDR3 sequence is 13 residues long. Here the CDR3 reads CASSFSRTDTQYF. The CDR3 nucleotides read TGTGCCAGCAGTTTTTCCCGGACAGATACGCAGTATTTT.

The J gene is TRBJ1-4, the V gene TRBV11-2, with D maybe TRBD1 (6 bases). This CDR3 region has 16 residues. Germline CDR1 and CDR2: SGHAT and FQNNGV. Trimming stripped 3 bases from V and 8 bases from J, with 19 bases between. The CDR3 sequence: CASSLGKTGEGEKLFF. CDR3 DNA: TGTGCCAGCAGCTTGGGGAAGACAGGCGAAGGGGAAAAACTGTTTTTT.

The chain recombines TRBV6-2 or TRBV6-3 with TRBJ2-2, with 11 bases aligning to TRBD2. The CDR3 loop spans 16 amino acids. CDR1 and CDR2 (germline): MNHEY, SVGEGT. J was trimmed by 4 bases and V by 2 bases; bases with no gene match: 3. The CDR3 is CASSYSLAGGTGELFF. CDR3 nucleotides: TGTGCCAGCAGTTACAGCCTAGCGGGAGGCACCGGGGAGCTGTTTTTT.

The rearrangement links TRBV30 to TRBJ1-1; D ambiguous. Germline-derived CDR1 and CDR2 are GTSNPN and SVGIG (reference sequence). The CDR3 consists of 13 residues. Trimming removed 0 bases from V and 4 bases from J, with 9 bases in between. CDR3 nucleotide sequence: TGTGCCTGGAGTGTGTCCGGTAGCACTGAAGCTTTCTTT. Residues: CAWSVSGSTEAFF.

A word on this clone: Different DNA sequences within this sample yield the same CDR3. CDR3 amino acids: CASRYGQGYGYTF. In DNA, the CDR3 is TGCGCCAGCAGATATGGACAGGGCTATGGCTACACCTTC. This chain joins TRBV5-1 and TRBJ1-2; 8 nucleotides match TRBD1. CDR3 length: 13 amino acids. The ends lost 5 bases at V and 4 bases at J; junction bases unmatched: 4. Germline CDR1 is SGHRS and CDR2 is YFSETQ.

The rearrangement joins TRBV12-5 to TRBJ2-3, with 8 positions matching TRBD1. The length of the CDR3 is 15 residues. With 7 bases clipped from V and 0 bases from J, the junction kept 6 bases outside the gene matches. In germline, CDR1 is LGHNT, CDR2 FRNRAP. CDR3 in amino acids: CASVSDRASTDTQYF. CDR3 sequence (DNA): TGTGCTAGTGTCTCGGACAGGGCTAGCACAGATACGCAGTATTTT.

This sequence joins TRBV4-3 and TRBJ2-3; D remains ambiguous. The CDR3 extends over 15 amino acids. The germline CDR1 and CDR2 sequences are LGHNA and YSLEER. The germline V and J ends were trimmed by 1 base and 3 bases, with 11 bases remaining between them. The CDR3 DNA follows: TGCGCCAGCAGCCAAGCGATGGCGGTAACAGATACGCAGTATTTT. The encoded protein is CASSQAMAVTDTQYF.

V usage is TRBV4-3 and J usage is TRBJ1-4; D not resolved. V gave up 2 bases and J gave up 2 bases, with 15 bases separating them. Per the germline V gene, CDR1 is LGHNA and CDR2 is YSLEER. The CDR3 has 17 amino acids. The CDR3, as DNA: TGCGCCAGCAGCCAAAACGGGAGGCGCAGGACTAATGAAAAACTGTTTTTT. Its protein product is CASSQNGRRRTNEKLFF.

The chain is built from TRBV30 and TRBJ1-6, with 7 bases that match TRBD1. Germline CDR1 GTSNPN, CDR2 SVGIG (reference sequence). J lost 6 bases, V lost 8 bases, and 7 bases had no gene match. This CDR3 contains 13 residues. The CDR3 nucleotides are TGTGCCGGGGGGGCAGGGGGTAATTCACCCCTCCACTTT. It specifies CAGGAGGNSPLHF.

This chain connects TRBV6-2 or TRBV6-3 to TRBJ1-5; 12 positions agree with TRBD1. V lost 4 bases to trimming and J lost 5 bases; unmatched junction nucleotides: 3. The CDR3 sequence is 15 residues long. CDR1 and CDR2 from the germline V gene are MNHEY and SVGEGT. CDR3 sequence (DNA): TGTGCCAGCAGTTCGGGACAGGGGGCAGATCAGCCCCAGCATTTT. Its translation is CASSSGQGADQPQHF.

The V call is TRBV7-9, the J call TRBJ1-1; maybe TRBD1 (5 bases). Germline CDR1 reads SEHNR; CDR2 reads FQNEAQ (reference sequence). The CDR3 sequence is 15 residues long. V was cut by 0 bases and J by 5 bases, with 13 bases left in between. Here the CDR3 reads CASSLARGSSTEAFF. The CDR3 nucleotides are TGTGCCAGCAGCTTAGCGCGGGGGTCGAGTACTGAAGCTTTCTTT.

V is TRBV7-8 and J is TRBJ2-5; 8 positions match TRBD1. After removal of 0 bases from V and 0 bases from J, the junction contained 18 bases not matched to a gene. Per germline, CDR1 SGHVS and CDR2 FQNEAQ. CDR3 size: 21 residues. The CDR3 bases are TGTGCCAGCAGCTTAGCGCCCTACCTCGGAGACAGGGGCACCCACCAAGAGACCCAGTACTTC. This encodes CASSLAPYLGDRGTHQETQYF.

CDR3 sequence: CASSEGQGVHTIYF. The CDR3 nucleotides read TGTGCCAGCAGTGAAGGACAGGGTGTACACACCATATATTTT. J is TRBJ1-3 and V is TRBV2; 7 bases map to TRBD1. Germline lookup yields CDR1 SNHLY and CDR2 FYNNEI. V lost 1 base, J lost 8 bases, and 5 bases stayed unmatched. This CDR3 has 14 amino acids.

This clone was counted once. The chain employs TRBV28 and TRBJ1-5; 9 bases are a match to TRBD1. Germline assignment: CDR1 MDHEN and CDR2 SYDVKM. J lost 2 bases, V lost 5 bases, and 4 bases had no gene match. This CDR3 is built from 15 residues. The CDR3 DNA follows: TGTGCCAGCAGTGTCCGGGACAGGGGCAATCAGCCCCAGCATTTT. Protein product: CASSVRDRGNQPQHF.

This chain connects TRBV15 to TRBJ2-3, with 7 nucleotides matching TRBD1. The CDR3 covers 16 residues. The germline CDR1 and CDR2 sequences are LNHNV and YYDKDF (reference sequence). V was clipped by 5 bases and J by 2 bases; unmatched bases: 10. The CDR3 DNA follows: TGTGCCACCAGCGCCGGGACAGTCTTCCCCACAGATACGCAGTATTTT. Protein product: CATSAGTVFPTDTQYF.